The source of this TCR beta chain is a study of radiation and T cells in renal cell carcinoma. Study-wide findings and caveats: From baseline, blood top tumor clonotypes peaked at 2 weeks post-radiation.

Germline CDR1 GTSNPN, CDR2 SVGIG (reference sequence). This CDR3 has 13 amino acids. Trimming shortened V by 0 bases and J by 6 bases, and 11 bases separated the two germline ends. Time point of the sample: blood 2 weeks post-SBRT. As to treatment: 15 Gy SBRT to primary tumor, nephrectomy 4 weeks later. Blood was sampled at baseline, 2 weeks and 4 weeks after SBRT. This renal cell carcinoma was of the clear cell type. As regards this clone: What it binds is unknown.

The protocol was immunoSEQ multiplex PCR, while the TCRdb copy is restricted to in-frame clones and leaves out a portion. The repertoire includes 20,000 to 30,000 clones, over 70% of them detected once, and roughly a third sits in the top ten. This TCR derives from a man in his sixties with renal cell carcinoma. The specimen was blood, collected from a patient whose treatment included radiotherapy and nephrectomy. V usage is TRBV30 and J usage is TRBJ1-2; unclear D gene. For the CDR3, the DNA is TGTGCCTGGAGTGTTGAGTGGCAGAATGGCTACACCTTC. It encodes CAWSVEWQNGYTF.